This T cell receptor beta chain was observed in a study of early T cells in non-severe SARS-CoV-2 infection. At the level of the study: Unsorted whole-blood RNA was sequenced in bulk, leaving chains unpaired.

Findings and caveats of the study: Anti-spike CD8 specificities were favored by VDJdb matching, whose results missed private and CD4 specificities.

Turning to this clonotype: Antigen: not known.

Unique molecular identifiers were attached to individual cDNA molecules. A single record per CDR3 protein comes from TCRdb applying MiXCR to the 5' RACE reads. The sample includes more than 95,000 distinct CDR3 sequences, 9.5% to 12% seen only once; the top ten take roughly 4.5%. This receptor was taken from an adult who was a healthcare worker with PCR-confirmed SARS-CoV-2 infection or an uninfected control (not recorded which). Sequences were derived from whole blood, sampled at baseline.

In nucleotides, the CDR3 is TGTGCCAGCTCACCACGTCCCCCTCAGGGTTTTGATACGCAGTATTTT. This gives the protein CASSPRPPQGFDTQYF. The V call is TRBV18, the J call TRBJ2-3, with a tentative D call TRBD1 (5 bases). The CDR3 contains 16 residues. Trimming took 1 base from V and 6 from J, leaving 17 bases between them. The germline CDR1 and CDR2 sequences are KGHSH and LQKENI.